Sequencing of this TCR beta chain was carried out in a study of OX40 agonist ivuxolimab in advanced cancers. Study as a whole: The study treated patients with ivuxolimab, an agonistic anti-OX40 (CD134) antibody. Study findings and constraints: Still undetermined is the antigen specificity of the expanded peripheral T cells.

The V and J ends lost 4 bases and 4 bases, in that order; junction bases with no gene match: 3. The CDR3 loop spans 15 amino acids. Per germline, CDR1 SGHTA and CDR2 FQGNSA. The investigators sampled blood at baseline, at cycle 4 day 1, and at cycle 7 day 1. Data came from immunoSEQ multiplex PCR; TCRdb stores just in-frame clones and leaves some out. The sample yields fewer than 120,000 clones, approximately 89% seen once. Regarding this clone: The target antigen is unknown.

This TCR was sampled from an adult with an advanced solid tumor such as melanoma, head and neck, liver or kidney cancer. The chain couples TRBV7-2 to TRBJ2-2, with TRBD2 identical over 10 bases. The sample consisted of CD4+ or CD8+ T cells sorted from blood, taken in a trial of the OX40 agonist ivuxolimab. The CDR3 spells CASSYSGGLTGELFF. CDR3 coding DNA: TGTGCCAGCAGCTATAGCGGGGGGCTCACCGGGGAGCTGTTTTTT.